This T cell receptor beta chain was sequenced in a study of blood T cell repertoires in COVID-19. Background on the study: Researchers got acute and convalescent COVID-19 samples from the United States, Italy and Spain.

Germline CDR1 and CDR2: SGHAT and FQNNGV. This CDR3 has 20 amino acids. V was pared by 0 bases and J by 6 bases, with 14 bases of the junction left unmatched. Here immunoSEQ multiplex PCR was the method, and the copy in TCRdb shows in-frame clones only, minus some. The data show hundreds of thousands of clones, with 86% seen just once and over 1.1% held by the top ten. The gene calls are TRBV11-2 and TRBJ2-3; 14 bases align to TRBD2. Sequenced sample: peripheral blood. The receptor's source is a woman between 25 and 40 years old with active or convalescent COVID-19. In nucleotides, the CDR3 is TGTGCCAGCAGCTTAGATTTGTACCAAGGACTAGCGGGAGGTATGGATACGCAGTATTTT. Translation: CASSLDLYQGLAGGMDTQYF.